Listed here are 10 T cell receptor beta chains from one sample, sequenced in a study of CD8 T cells in ankylosing spondylitis. TCRdb recomputed calls from the 5' RACE reads with MiXCR, one row per CDR3 protein. The sample has around 340,000 distinct CDR3 sequences, approximately 14% seen once; the top ten hold roughly 0.99%. The sequencing sample was made of blood, either unsorted or a sorted T cell fraction (not recorded which). The receptors originated from a male donor with ankylosing spondylitis or in good health (not recorded which).

The chain is built from TRBV3-1 and TRBJ2-7; no reliable D call. The CDR3 has 13 residues. Germline values: CDR1 LGHDT, CDR2 YNNKEL (reference sequence). V lost 1 base and J 0 bases, leaving 4 bases between the germline ends. This CDR3 is CASSQADSYEQYF. The CDR3 DNA is TGTGCCAGCAGCCAAGCAGACTCCTACGAGCAGTACTTC.

This rearrangement joins TRBV12-3 or TRBV12-4 to TRBJ1-1, with no clear D. The CDR3 consists of 13 residues. The V end lost 3 bases, the J end lost 1 base, and 6 bases lay between the germline ends. The CDR3 protein is CASSFLTNTEAFF. In DNA form, the CDR3 reads TGTGCCAGCAGTTTCCTGACGAACACTGAAGCTTTCTTT.

There are a few counts of this clonotype. This rearrangement joins TRBV3-1 to TRBJ2-2; D not resolved. This CDR3 has 18 amino acids. Trimming stripped 5 bases from V and 0 bases from J, with 19 bases between. Germline CDR1 is LGHDT and CDR2 is YNNKEL (reference sequence). Here the CDR3 DNA reads TGTGCCAGCAGCGAAACCTCCCTAGACCCCGCGAACACCGGGGAGCTGTTTTTT. Amino acid sequence: CASSETSLDPANTGELFF.

This clonotype was seen a handful of times. The V call is TRBV5-6, the J call TRBJ2-7; tentative D call: TRBD1 (5 bases). The V end lost 4 bases, the J end lost 6 bases, and 17 bases lay between the germline ends. The CDR3 extends over 14 amino acids. CDR1 and CDR2 (germline): SGHDT, YYEEEE. CDR3 loop: CASSLGRGRVEQYF. In nucleotides, the CDR3 is TGTGCCAGCAGCCTGGGGCGAGGCAGGGTCGAGCAGTACTTC.

The rearrangement uses TRBV12-3 or TRBV12-4 and TRBJ1-2, with D possibly being TRBD1 (6 bases). The CDR3 loop spans 15 amino acids. V lost 5 bases to trimming and J lost 8 bases, with 21 bases between them. The CDR3 DNA follows: TGTGCCAGCAGTCAGAGCTGGGGGCGTGTAACGGGCTACACCTTC. As protein: CASSQSWGRVTGYTF.

This clonotype was seen only a few times. At one of its ends the junction is not consistent with the germline gene, which may arise from a read error. The chain carries TRBV20-1 and TRBJ2-5; TRBD2 matches 13 bases. The germline CDR1 and CDR2 sequences are DFQATT and SNEGSKA (reference sequence). The CDR3 contains 16 residues. CDR3 in DNA: TGCAGTTCTAGGACACCGGGACTAGCGGGATTGAAGACCCAGTACTTC. Translated: CSSRTPGLAGLKTQYF.

The DNA of the CDR3 is TGCGCCAGCAGCTCACTAGCGGGGGTGTCAGATACGCAGTATTTT. The encoded protein is CASSSLAGVSDTQYF. This chain connects TRBV5-1 to TRBJ2-3; 11 bases are shared with TRBD2. V lost 3 bases and J lost 4; bases outside the gene matches: 4. The germline V gene encodes CDR1 SGHRS and CDR2 YFSETQ. The CDR3 totals 15 residues. Together with reference TRBV5-1 and TRBJ2-3, the CDR3 gives the full variable domain: KAGVTQTPRYLIKTRGQQVTLSCSPISGHRSVSWYQQTPGQGLQFLFEYFSETQRNKGNFPGRFSGRQFSNSRSEMNVSTLELGDSALYLCASSSLAGVSDTQYFGPGTRLTVL.

This clonotype was counted only a few times. The chain recombines TRBV20-1 with TRBJ2-7, with D possibly being TRBD1 (6 bases). The CDR3 is 13 residues long. CDR1 is DFQATT, CDR2 SNEGSKA, per germline (reference sequence). With 1 base removed from V and 5 bases from J, the gap between germline ends came to 12 bases. CDR3 sequence reads: CSARGGRGNEQYF. The CDR3 DNA reads TGCAGTGCTAGAGGGGGCAGGGGCAACGAGCAGTACTTC.

This clonotype came up a few times. The chain combines TRBV20-1 with TRBJ2-5; D may be TRBD1 (6 bases). The V gene lost 5 bases and the J gene lost 0 bases, with 13 bases spanning the gap. Per germline, CDR1 DFQATT and CDR2 SNEGSKA (reference sequence). The CDR3 totals 14 residues. CDR3 region: CSAPPGHHQETQYF. As DNA, the CDR3 is TGCAGTGCTCCGCCGGGACACCACCAAGAGACCCAGTACTTC.

Concerning this clonotype itself: Germline is not matched at one junction end, which may reflect a read error. CDR3 in amino acids: CASSPTSFSTDRQYF. The CDR3 region has the DNA TGTGCCAGCAGTCCTACTAGCTTTAGCACAGATAGGCAGTATTTT. The V call is TRBV6-1, the J call TRBJ2-3, with a weak D call TRBD2 (6 bases). The CDR3 sequence is 15 residues long. CDR1 MNHNS and CDR2 SASEGT come from the germline V gene.